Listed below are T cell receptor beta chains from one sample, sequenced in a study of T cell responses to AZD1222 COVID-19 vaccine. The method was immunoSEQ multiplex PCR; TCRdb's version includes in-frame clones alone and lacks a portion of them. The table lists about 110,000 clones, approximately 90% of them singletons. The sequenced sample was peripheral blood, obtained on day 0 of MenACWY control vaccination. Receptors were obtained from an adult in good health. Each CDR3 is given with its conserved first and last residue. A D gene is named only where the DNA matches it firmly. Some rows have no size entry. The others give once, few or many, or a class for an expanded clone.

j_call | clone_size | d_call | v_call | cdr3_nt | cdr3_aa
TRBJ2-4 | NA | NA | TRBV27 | TGTGCCAGCAGGCAATGGGGGGGGCCCAAAAACATTCAGTACTTC | CASRQWGGPKNIQYF
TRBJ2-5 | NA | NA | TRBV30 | TGTGCCTGGAGTGGGGGGCTGGCCGACCAAGAGACCCAGTACTTC | CAWSGGLADQETQYF
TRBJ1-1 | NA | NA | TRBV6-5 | TGTGCCAGCAGTTACGGGTTGGAGAACACTGAAGCTTTCTTT | CASSYGLENTEAFF
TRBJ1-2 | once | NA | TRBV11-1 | TGTGCCAGCAGCTTAACCCCCACAGGGAGCTATGGCTACACCTTC | CASSLTPTGSYGYTF
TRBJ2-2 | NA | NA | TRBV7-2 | TGTGCCAGCAGTCACGGACGGGAGGGGGAGCTGTTTTTT | CASSHGREGELFF
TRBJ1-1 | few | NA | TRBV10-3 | TGTGCCATCAGTGGACAAAGGGGGAACACTGAAGCTTTCTTT | CAISGQRGNTEAFF
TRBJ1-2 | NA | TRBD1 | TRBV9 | TGTGCCAGCAGCGCTTTAAAAGCCTGGACAGGGGAAGTTTTTTATAACTATGGCTACACCTTC | CASSALKAWTGEVFYNYGYTF
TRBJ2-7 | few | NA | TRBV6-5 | TGTGCCAGCAGCCCCGGGCTCTACGAGCAGTACTTC | CASSPGLYEQYF
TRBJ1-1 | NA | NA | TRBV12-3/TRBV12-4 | TGTGCCAGCAGTTTAACCCAGGGTACGCTAGCTTTCTTT | CASSLTQGTLAFF
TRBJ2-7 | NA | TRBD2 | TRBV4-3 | TGCGCCAGCAGCCAACTTGTTAGCGGGGGCTACGAGCAGTACTTC | CASSQLVSGGYEQYF
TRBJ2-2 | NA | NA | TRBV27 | TGTGCCAGCAGTTTAATGCTACCCGGGGGCACCGGGGAGCTGTTTTTT | CASSLMLPGGTGELFF
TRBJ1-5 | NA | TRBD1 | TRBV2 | TGTGCCACCCAAGGGGACAGGGGGCGTGATCAGCCCCAGCATTTT | CATQGDRGRDQPQHF
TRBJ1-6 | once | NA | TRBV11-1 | TGTGCCAGCAGCTCGAACAGGGAGATCTCACCCCTCCACTTT | CASSSNREISPLHF
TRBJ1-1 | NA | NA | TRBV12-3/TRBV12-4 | TGTGCCAGCAGCCTGGGACTTAGGGCTGAAGCTTTCTTT | CASSLGLRAEAFF
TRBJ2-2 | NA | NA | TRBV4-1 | TGCGCCAGCAGCCAAGTTGGGGGGCGAGAGCTGTTTTTT | CASSQVGGRELFF
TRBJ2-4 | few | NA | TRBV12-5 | TGTGCTAGTGGCTTCTCCAGGGCGCGGGGAGACAAAAACATTCAGTACTTC | CASGFSRARGDKNIQYF
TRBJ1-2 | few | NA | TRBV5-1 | TGCGCCAGCCGTCGTGGCTACGACTCTAACTATGGGTACACCTTC | CASRRGYDSNYGYTF
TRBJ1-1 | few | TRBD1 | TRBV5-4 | TGTGCCAGCAGCGCCCGGGACAGCACTGAAGCTTTCTTT | CASSARDSTEAFF
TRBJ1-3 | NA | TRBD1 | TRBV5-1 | TGCGCCAGCAGTTTGACAGGGGGCACAACTGGAAACACCATATATTTT | CASSLTGGTTGNTIYF
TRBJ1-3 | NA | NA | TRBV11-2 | TGTGCCAGCAGCGTAGGAAGGACCCTAACCATAAAAGCTGGAAACACCATATATTTT | CASSVGRTLTIKAGNTIYF
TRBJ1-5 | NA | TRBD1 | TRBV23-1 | TGCGCCAGCACACCGGGACAGAGGTACAATCAGCCCCAGCATTTT | CASTPGQRYNQPQHF
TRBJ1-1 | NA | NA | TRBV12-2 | TGTGCAAGTCGCTTAGTTGGTTTGCACCCGAACACTGAAGCTTTCTTT | CASRLVGLHPNTEAFF
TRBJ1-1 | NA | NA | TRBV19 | TGTGCCAGTAGTCACGGACAGCTGAACACTGAAGCTTTCTTT | CASSHGQLNTEAFF
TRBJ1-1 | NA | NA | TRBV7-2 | TGTGCCAGCAGCTTAGCGGCTGACTACACTGAAGCTTTCTTT | CASSLAADYTEAFF
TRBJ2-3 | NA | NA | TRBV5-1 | TGCGCCAGCAGCTTGGGAGGACGTGGGGGGCCGGGCACAGATACGCAGTATTTT | CASSLGGRGGPGTDTQYF
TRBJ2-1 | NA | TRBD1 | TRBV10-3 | TGTGCCATCAGTGAGTCGATGACAGGGGGCAATGAGCAGTTCTTC | CAISESMTGGNEQFF
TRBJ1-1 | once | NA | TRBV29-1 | TGCAGCGTTGAAGACCCGGGGTCAAACACTGAAGCTTTCTTT | CSVEDPGSNTEAFF
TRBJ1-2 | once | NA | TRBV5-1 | TGCGCCAGCAGCTTGGCCGAAAGCGGAAACTATGGCTACACCTTC | CASSLAESGNYGYTF
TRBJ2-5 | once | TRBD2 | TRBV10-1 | TGCGCCAGCAGAGGTCGGACTAGCGGGCACCAAGAGACCCAGTACTTC | CASRGRTSGHQETQYF
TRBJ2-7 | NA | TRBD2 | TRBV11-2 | TGTGCCAGCAGCTTAGGTTGGAGCGGGGTGACCTACGAGCAGTACTTC | CASSLGWSGVTYEQYF
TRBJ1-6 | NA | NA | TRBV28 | TGTGCCAGCAGTTTTCAGGCCGCGCATTCACCCCTCCACTTT | CASSFQAAHSPLHF
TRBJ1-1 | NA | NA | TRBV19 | TGTGCCAGTAAGGGGCAGGGATCGAACACTGAAGCTTTCTTT | CASKGQGSNTEAFF
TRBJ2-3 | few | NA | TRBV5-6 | TGTGCCAGCAAGGTAGGGGTAGGGGGCACAGATACGCAGTATTTT | CASKVGVGGTDTQYF
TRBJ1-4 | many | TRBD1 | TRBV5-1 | TGCGCCAGCAGTCGAGGACAGGCCCACTTTGCAACTAATGAAAAACTGTTTTTT | CASSRGQAHFATNEKLFF
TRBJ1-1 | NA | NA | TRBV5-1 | TGCGCCAGCAGCTTGGACCAGGGATTCGGCTCCACTGAAGCTTTCTTT | CASSLDQGFGSTEAFF
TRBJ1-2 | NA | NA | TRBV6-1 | TGTGCCAGCAGTGGGGGTTCCGCGTCGGACAAGACTTTTAACTATGGCTACACCTTC | CASSGGSASDKTFNYGYTF
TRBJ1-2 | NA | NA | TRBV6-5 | TGTGCCAGCAGTTACTCAGTTCGAGGGACGGATGGCTACACCTTC | CASSYSVRGTDGYTF
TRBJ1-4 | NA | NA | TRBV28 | TGTGCCAGCAGACTAGGGGTTTCAACTAATGAAAAACTGTTTTTT | CASRLGVSTNEKLFF
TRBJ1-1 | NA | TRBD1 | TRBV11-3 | TGTGCCAGCAGCTCAGGACAGGGAAACACTGAAGCTTTCTTT | CASSSGQGNTEAFF
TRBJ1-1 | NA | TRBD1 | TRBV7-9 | TGTGCCAGCAGCCCACTTAGATCTCGGACAGGGTTTGAAGCTTTCTTT | CASSPLRSRTGFEAFF
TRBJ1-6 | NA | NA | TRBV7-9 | TGTGCCAGCAGCTTGGTATCAGGGAATTCACCCCTCCACTTT | CASSLVSGNSPLHF
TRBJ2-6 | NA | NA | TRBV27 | TGTGCCAGCAGTTTAGTCGGCTCTGGGGCCAACGTCCTGACTTTC | CASSLVGSGANVLTF
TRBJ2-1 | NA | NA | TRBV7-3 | TGTGCCAGCAGCTCATCGCTAGGGGATTACAATGAGCAGTTCTTC | CASSSSLGDYNEQFF
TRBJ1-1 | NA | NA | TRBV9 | TGTGCCAGCGGCGTCAGCCACACTGAAGCTTTCTTT | CASGVSHTEAFF
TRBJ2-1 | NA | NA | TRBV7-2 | TGTGCCAGCAGACCGACCCGGGACAACTACAATGAGCAGTTCTTC | CASRPTRDNYNEQFF
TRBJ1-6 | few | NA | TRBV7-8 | TGTGCCAGCAGCCCTCGCCGGAGCTCCTATAATTCACCCCTCCACTTT | CASSPRRSSYNSPLHF
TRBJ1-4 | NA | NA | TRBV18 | TGTGCCAGCTCACCACCGGACGGGAATGAAAAACTGTTTTTT | CASSPPDGNEKLFF
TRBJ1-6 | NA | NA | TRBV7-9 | TGTGCCAGCAGCTCGACATACTCCTATAATTCACCCCTCCACTTT | CASSSTYSYNSPLHF
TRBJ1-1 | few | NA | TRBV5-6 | TGTGCCAGCAGCTTCACGCTGGACAGCTTGAACACTGAAGCTTTCTTT | CASSFTLDSLNTEAFF
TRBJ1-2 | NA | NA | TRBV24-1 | TGTGCCACCAGTGCCTCTTTCCGCCCCTCGGGCTATGGCTACACCTTC | CATSASFRPSGYGYTF
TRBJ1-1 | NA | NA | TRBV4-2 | TGTGCCAGCAGCCGGACGGGGGGCGGGCCTTCCCCGAACACTGAAGCTTTCTTT | CASSRTGGGPSPNTEAFF
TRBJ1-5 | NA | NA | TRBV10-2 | TGCGCCAGCAGTGACGGGTGGGATCAGCCCCAGCATTTT | CASSDGWDQPQHF
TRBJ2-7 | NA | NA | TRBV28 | TGTGCCAGCTTCGGTGAAGGGGGGAGCTACGAGCAGTACTTC | CASFGEGGSYEQYF
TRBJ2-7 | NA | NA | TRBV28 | TGTGCCAGCAGTTTGTTCGCGGGGTCCTACGAGCAGTACTTC | CASSLFAGSYEQYF
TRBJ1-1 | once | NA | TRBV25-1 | TGTGCCAGTGAACGAAATGAAGGCACTGAAGCTTTCTTT | CASERNEGTEAFF